This T cell receptor (beta chain) was observed in a study of OX40 agonist ivuxolimab in advanced cancers. TCRdb's copy holds only in-frame clones and misses some; the assay was immunoSEQ multiplex PCR. The sample contains 70,000 to 85,000 clones, around 94% of which appear only once. Here the sequenced sample was CD4+ or CD8+ T cells sorted from blood, taken in a trial of the OX40 agonist ivuxolimab. This receptor was obtained from an adult with an advanced solid tumor such as melanoma, head and neck, liver or kidney cancer.

The CDR3 spells CASSSSGSRDNEQFF. CDR3 nucleotide sequence: TGTGCCAGCAGCTCTAGCGGGAGCAGGGACAATGAGCAGTTCTTC. The chain carries TRBV7-2 and TRBJ2-1; the match to TRBD2 covers 10 bases. The J segment lost 5 bases and the V segment lost 4 bases, leaving 5 bases of the junction unmatched. The CDR3 covers 15 residues. CDR1 and CDR2 from the germline V gene are SGHTA and FQGNSA.